A selection of T cell receptor beta chains follows, all from one sample in a study of technical replicates of blood from a handful of donors. The data were produced by immunoSEQ multiplex PCR, yet TCRdb's version contains in-frame clones alone and is incomplete. Here the sample spans about 80,000 clones, about 89% being singletons. Material for sequencing was T cells isolated from PBMCs. The receptor source for this set is a human donor in good health. Both conserved end residues are part of each CDR3. A D gene is named only where the DNA matches it firmly. A row's size may be missing; if present it is once, few, many or a size class.

clone_size: -; j_call: TRBJ2-5; v_call: TRBV5-3; d_call: -; cdr3_nt: TGTGCCAGAAGCTTGGGCGGGGTGGGTCAAGAGACCCAGTACTTC; cdr3_aa: CARSLGGVGQETQYF
clone_size: -; j_call: TRBJ2-2; v_call: TRBV25-1; d_call: -; cdr3_nt: TGTGCCAGCAGTGAGGGGTCTAGCGCCCACGGGGAGCTGTTTTTT; cdr3_aa: CASSEGSSAHGELFF
clone_size: -; j_call: TRBJ2-5; v_call: TRBV7-9; d_call: TRBD1; cdr3_nt: TGTGCCAGCAGCTTGAGACAGGGAGAAGTGGAGACCCAGTACTTC; cdr3_aa: CASSLRQGEVETQYF
clone_size: -; j_call: TRBJ1-2; v_call: TRBV9; d_call: -; cdr3_nt: TGTGCCAGCAGCGACACGGTCGGGAGGACCTCGGCCTTAGCTAACTATGGCTACACCTTC; cdr3_aa: CASSDTVGRTSALANYGYTF
clone_size: -; j_call: TRBJ1-5; v_call: TRBV11-2; d_call: -; cdr3_nt: TGTGCCAGCAGCTTAGACTTCGGAGATAATCAGCCCCAGCATTTT; cdr3_aa: CASSLDFGDNQPQHF
clone_size: -; j_call: TRBJ2-1; v_call: TRBV7-3; d_call: TRBD2; cdr3_nt: TGTGCCAGCAGCCCCTCTAGCGGGATCTACAATGAGCAGTTCTTC; cdr3_aa: CASSPSSGIYNEQFF
clone_size: -; j_call: TRBJ2-7; v_call: TRBV27; d_call: -; cdr3_nt: TGTGCCAGCAGCCCCCCCGGTCGTGGTGGTTCCTACGAGCAGTACTTC; cdr3_aa: CASSPPGRGGSYEQYF
clone_size: -; j_call: TRBJ1-1; v_call: TRBV21-1; d_call: -; cdr3_nt: TGTGCCAGCAGCCTAAGACAGGGCTCTCCTGCGGACACTGAAGCTTTCTTT; cdr3_aa: CASSLRQGSPADTEAFF
clone_size: -; j_call: TRBJ2-7; v_call: TRBV7-2; d_call: -; cdr3_nt: TGTGCCAGCAGCTTAGAGAGCGTGACGACCTACGAGCAGTACTTC; cdr3_aa: CASSLESVTTYEQYF
clone_size: -; j_call: TRBJ2-5; v_call: TRBV5-6; d_call: TRBD2; cdr3_nt: TGTGCCAGCAGCTTGCAGGCGGGAGTGTGGGAGACCCAGTACTTC; cdr3_aa: CASSLQAGVWETQYF
clone_size: once; j_call: TRBJ1-4; v_call: TRBV12-5; d_call: TRBD1; cdr3_nt: TGTGCTAGTGGTTTGGACCGGGACAGCGTGAATGAAAAACTGTTTTTT; cdr3_aa: CASGLDRDSVNEKLFF
clone_size: -; j_call: TRBJ2-2; v_call: TRBV9; d_call: TRBD2; cdr3_nt: TGTGCCAGCAGCGTAGCCCTGGGACTAAACACCTGGGAGCTGTTTTTT; cdr3_aa: CASSVALGLNTWELFF
clone_size: once; j_call: TRBJ1-3; v_call: TRBV29-1; d_call: -; cdr3_nt: TGCAGCGTTGAAGATCAGGGATACACCATATATTTT; cdr3_aa: CSVEDQGYTIYF
clone_size: -; j_call: TRBJ2-7; v_call: TRBV6-1; d_call: TRBD1; cdr3_nt: TGTGCCAGCAGTGAGGTCGGGACAGGGGCAAGAGAGCAGTACTTC; cdr3_aa: CASSEVGTGAREQYF
clone_size: -; j_call: TRBJ1-1; v_call: TRBV27; d_call: -; cdr3_nt: TGTGCCAGCAGTTGGGCGAAGAACACTGAAGCTTTCTTT; cdr3_aa: CASSWAKNTEAFF
clone_size: once; j_call: TRBJ2-1; v_call: TRBV7-6; d_call: -; cdr3_nt: TGTGCCAGCAGCCCATATAGCTCCTACAATGAGCAGTTCTTC; cdr3_aa: CASSPYSSYNEQFF
clone_size: -; j_call: TRBJ1-4; v_call: TRBV4-1; d_call: -; cdr3_nt: TGCGCCAGCAGCCTTATTCGGGGGTCAAATGAAAAACTGTTTTTT; cdr3_aa: CASSLIRGSNEKLFF
clone_size: -; j_call: TRBJ1-3; v_call: TRBV7-8; d_call: -; cdr3_nt: TGTGCCAGCAGCTTAGACCCAGGGGTCTCTGGAAACACCATATATTTT; cdr3_aa: CASSLDPGVSGNTIYF
clone_size: -; j_call: TRBJ2-4; v_call: TRBV6-1; d_call: -; cdr3_nt: TGTGCCAGCAGTGAAGAGAGAAACATTCAGTACTTC; cdr3_aa: CASSEERNIQYF
clone_size: -; j_call: TRBJ2-1; v_call: TRBV15; d_call: TRBD2; cdr3_nt: TGTGCCACCAGCAGAGCCAGGACTAGCGGGCCCATCAAGTACAATGAGCAGTTCTTC; cdr3_aa: CATSRARTSGPIKYNEQFF
clone_size: -; j_call: TRBJ2-7; v_call: TRBV29-1; d_call: -; cdr3_nt: TGCAGCGTTGAAGTCCAGGGCTACGAGCAGTACTTC; cdr3_aa: CSVEVQGYEQYF
clone_size: -; j_call: TRBJ2-1; v_call: TRBV10-1; d_call: TRBD1; cdr3_nt: TGCGCCAGCAGTGATTACCGGGACAGCCACACAGATGAGCAGTTCTTC; cdr3_aa: CASSDYRDSHTDEQFF
clone_size: -; j_call: TRBJ2-7; v_call: TRBV30; d_call: TRBD1; cdr3_nt: TGTGCCGGCCGGGACAGCTCCTACGAGCAGTACTTC; cdr3_aa: CAGRDSSYEQYF
clone_size: -; j_call: TRBJ2-7; v_call: TRBV19; d_call: -; cdr3_nt: TGTGCCAGTAGCCCTGTGGAGGGCCTCCTTTGGGAGCAGTACTTC; cdr3_aa: CASSPVEGLLWEQYF
clone_size: few; j_call: TRBJ1-4; v_call: TRBV4-3; d_call: -; cdr3_nt: TGCGCCAGCAGCCAAGGGGCCGTTGAAAAACTGTTTTTT; cdr3_aa: CASSQGAVEKLFF
clone_size: -; j_call: TRBJ2-7; v_call: TRBV15; d_call: TRBD1; cdr3_nt: TGTGCCACCAGCAGAGGGGACAGGGGCCACGAGCAGTACTTC; cdr3_aa: CATSRGDRGHEQYF
clone_size: -; j_call: TRBJ2-1; v_call: TRBV6-5; d_call: -; cdr3_nt: TGTGCCAGCAGTTACCTCCCTCCAGGTCCCAATGAGCAGTTCTTC; cdr3_aa: CASSYLPPGPNEQFF
clone_size: -; j_call: TRBJ2-1; v_call: TRBV7-9; d_call: -; cdr3_nt: TGTGCCAGCAGCTTAGTGGCCAACTACAATGAGCAGTTCTTC; cdr3_aa: CASSLVANYNEQFF
clone_size: -; j_call: TRBJ1-5; v_call: TRBV28; d_call: -; cdr3_nt: TGTGCCAGCAGTTCCAGGGTATTGATGCATTTT; cdr3_aa: CASSSRVLMHF
clone_size: -; j_call: TRBJ1-3; v_call: TRBV6-5; d_call: -; cdr3_nt: TGTGCCAGCAGATTACAGGGAATTGGAAACACCATATATTTT; cdr3_aa: CASRLQGIGNTIYF
clone_size: -; j_call: TRBJ2-3; v_call: TRBV2; d_call: TRBD1; cdr3_nt: TGTGCCAGCAGTTTGGAACAGGGGTTAGATACGCAGTATTTT; cdr3_aa: CASSLEQGLDTQYF
clone_size: -; j_call: TRBJ2-7; v_call: TRBV7-8; d_call: TRBD2; cdr3_nt: TGTGCCAGCAGCTTAATCTTCCTGGGTAGCGGGAGGATCTACGAGCAGTACTTC; cdr3_aa: CASSLIFLGSGRIYEQYF
clone_size: -; j_call: TRBJ2-7; v_call: TRBV4-3; d_call: -; cdr3_nt: TGCGCCAGCAGCCAAGCCCTCATCTCCTACGAGCAGTACTTC; cdr3_aa: CASSQALISYEQYF
clone_size: -; j_call: TRBJ2-7; v_call: TRBV10-3; d_call: -; cdr3_nt: TGTGCCATCAGAGAGGGAGCCTACGAGCAGTACTTC; cdr3_aa: CAIREGAYEQYF
clone_size: -; j_call: TRBJ2-2; v_call: TRBV11-3; d_call: -; cdr3_nt: TGTGCCAGCAGCGTCCCACTGCGCCCCGGGGAGCTGTTTTTT; cdr3_aa: CASSVPLRPGELFF
clone_size: -; j_call: TRBJ2-7; v_call: TRBV15; d_call: -; cdr3_nt: TGTGCCACCGGGGAGAGCGTTAACTACGAGCAGTACTTC; cdr3_aa: CATGESVNYEQYF
clone_size: -; j_call: TRBJ1-1; v_call: TRBV30; d_call: -; cdr3_nt: TGTGCCTGGAGTCCCTTCCGGAACACTGAAGCTTTCTTT; cdr3_aa: CAWSPFRNTEAFF
clone_size: -; j_call: TRBJ2-2; v_call: TRBV9; d_call: -; cdr3_nt: TGTGCCAGCAGCACTGTTCTGGGGGAGCTGTTTTTT; cdr3_aa: CASSTVLGELFF
clone_size: few; j_call: TRBJ1-1; v_call: TRBV30; d_call: TRBD1; cdr3_nt: TGTGCCTGGAGTTCAGGGGGCATTGGTACTGAAGCTTTCTTT; cdr3_aa: CAWSSGGIGTEAFF
clone_size: -; j_call: TRBJ1-4; v_call: TRBV25-1; d_call: -; cdr3_nt: TGTGCCAGCAGTGAAGTGGAACAGGGAGATGAAAAACTGTTTTTT; cdr3_aa: CASSEVEQGDEKLFF
clone_size: -; j_call: TRBJ2-7; v_call: TRBV11-3; d_call: TRBD2; cdr3_nt: TGTGCCAGCAGCTTAGATTTCCCCCAGCGGACTAGCGGCTCCTACGAGCAGTACTTC; cdr3_aa: CASSLDFPQRTSGSYEQYF
clone_size: -; j_call: TRBJ2-3; v_call: TRBV10-3; d_call: TRBD1; cdr3_nt: TGTGCCACCGGTCCGGGACAGAGCACAGATACGCAGTATTTT; cdr3_aa: CATGPGQSTDTQYF
clone_size: -; j_call: TRBJ2-7; v_call: TRBV5-1; d_call: TRBD2; cdr3_nt: TGCGCCAGCAGCTTGGAACACCTAGCGGGACTCTACGAGCAGTACTTC; cdr3_aa: CASSLEHLAGLYEQYF
clone_size: -; j_call: TRBJ2-7; v_call: TRBV2; d_call: TRBD1; cdr3_nt: TGTGCCGCGCAGGGGGTACAGCGGAACGGCGAGCAGTACTTC; cdr3_aa: CAAQGVQRNGEQYF
clone_size: -; j_call: TRBJ1-2; v_call: TRBV18; d_call: -; cdr3_nt: TGTGCCAGCTCATCTTCCAGGGTAGACTATGGCTACACCTTC; cdr3_aa: CASSSSRVDYGYTF
clone_size: -; j_call: TRBJ1-3; v_call: TRBV5-1; d_call: -; cdr3_nt: TGCGCCAGCAGCTTAGCAGGGGCCCTCGGAGGAAACACCATATATTTT; cdr3_aa: CASSLAGALGGNTIYF
clone_size: -; j_call: TRBJ2-3; v_call: TRBV4-1; d_call: TRBD2; cdr3_nt: TGCGCCAGCAGCCACCTACTAGCGGGAGCTGGAGATACGCAGTATTTT; cdr3_aa: CASSHLLAGAGDTQYF
clone_size: -; j_call: TRBJ2-4; v_call: TRBV5-1; d_call: TRBD2; cdr3_nt: TGCGCCAGCAGCTTACCGGGAGGGCCCGCCAAAAACATTCAGTACTTC; cdr3_aa: CASSLPGGPAKNIQYF
clone_size: -; j_call: TRBJ1-3; v_call: TRBV7-2; d_call: -; cdr3_nt: TGTGCCAGCAGCTTAGAGGGGACTGGAAACACCATATATTTT; cdr3_aa: CASSLEGTGNTIYF
clone_size: -; j_call: TRBJ2-5; v_call: TRBV28; d_call: TRBD2; cdr3_nt: TGTGCCAGCAGTTTTGGTATAGGAGCGGGGGGGGAGACCCAGTACTTC; cdr3_aa: CASSFGIGAGGETQYF
clone_size: -; j_call: TRBJ1-1; v_call: TRBV20-1; d_call: -; cdr3_nt: TGCAGTGCCCAAACTCTGTCTTTCTTT; cdr3_aa: CSAQTLSFF
clone_size: -; j_call: TRBJ2-7; v_call: TRBV6-5; d_call: TRBD1; cdr3_nt: TGTGCCAGCACCATAACAGGGGGCGAGCAGTACTTC; cdr3_aa: CASTITGGEQYF
clone_size: -; j_call: TRBJ2-7; v_call: TRBV7-9; d_call: TRBD2; cdr3_nt: TGTGCCAGCAGCCACTTGCGCGCTAGCGGGATGTACGAGCAGTACTTC; cdr3_aa: CASSHLRASGMYEQYF
clone_size: -; j_call: TRBJ1-2; v_call: TRBV10-3; d_call: -; cdr3_nt: TGTGCCATCAGTCTTCAGGATAACTATGGCTACACCTTC; cdr3_aa: CAISLQDNYGYTF
clone_size: -; j_call: TRBJ2-7; v_call: TRBV19; d_call: TRBD2; cdr3_nt: TGTGCCAGTAGTATAGGGCTAGCGGGGTCCTACGAGCAGTACTTC; cdr3_aa: CASSIGLAGSYEQYF
clone_size: -; j_call: TRBJ2-3; v_call: TRBV10-3; d_call: -; cdr3_nt: TGTGCCATCAGTCTCTCTACTCCAAAACCCAGCACAGATACGCAGTATTTT; cdr3_aa: CAISLSTPKPSTDTQYF
clone_size: few; j_call: TRBJ2-2; v_call: TRBV6-4; d_call: TRBD2; cdr3_nt: TGTGCCAGCAGTGGGACTAGCACCGGGGAGCTGTTTTTT; cdr3_aa: CASSGTSTGELFF